This T cell receptor (beta chain) came from a study of blood T cells in healthy people across ages. Total RNA extraction produced at least 5 micrograms (per sample) for the study. This CDR3 spans 12 amino acids. Germline CDR1 reads MDHEN; CDR2 reads SYDVKM. V shed 3 bases and J shed 9 bases, with 9 bases lying between them. PCR was performed a second time for about 6 to 12 cycles using a sample-barcoded 5' primer and a J-beta primer mix. Each cDNA molecule received a tag from a template-switch adaptor that had 12 random nucleotides. Every sample gave at least 3 million paired-end reads containing CDR3. MiXCR, run by TCRdb on the 5' RACE reads, gives a single entry per CDR3 protein. This sample has some 1.5 million distinct CDR3 sequences; less than 45% occur once, and the top ten carry 4%.

The receptor was derived from a woman aged 18-35 years in good health. Sequenced sample: blood. The gene calls are TRBV28 and TRBJ2-1, with D uncertain. In DNA form, the CDR3 reads TGTGCCAGCAGTTTCGTCCAGGTTGAGCAGTTCTTC. Protein: CASSFVQVEQFF.